The 23 T cell receptor beta chains below all came from one sample that was sequenced in a study of cytomegalovirus exposure and HLA in healthy donors. The primer mix had 60 Vbeta and 13 Jbeta primers. TCRdb's table, derived via immunoSEQ multiplex PCR, lists solely in-frame clones and lacks some. The repertoire has roughly 240,000 clones, 70% to 90% of them found once; the top ten carry roughly 0.26%. Sequenced material: PBMCs. These receptors all come from a girl aged 2-15 years in good health and CMV-seronegative.

CDR3 loop: CASSYGTGEGYEQYF. Here the CDR3 DNA reads TGTGCCAGCAGTTACGGGACAGGGGAAGGGTACGAGCAGTACTTC. J is TRBJ2-7 and V is TRBV6-5, with 10 nucleotides matching TRBD1. The CDR3 spans 15 residues. CDR1 is MNHEY and CDR2 is SVGAGI in the germline V gene. V was pared by 2 bases and J by 4 bases, with 5 bases of the junction left unmatched.

The J gene is TRBJ2-7, the V gene TRBV5-6; no clear D gene. V gave up 0 bases and J gave up 1 base, with 8 bases separating them. CDR3 size: 14 residues. Germline CDR1 reads SGHDT; CDR2 reads YYEEEE. CDR3 nucleotides: TGTGCCAGCAGCTTGGTTCCTATATCCTACGAGCAGTACTTC. This translates into CASSLVPISYEQYF.

The rearrangement links TRBV6-1 to TRBJ2-1, with 11 bases matching TRBD2. CDR1 is MNHNS and CDR2 is SASEGT in the germline V gene. Germline trimming cut 1 base from V and 2 bases from J; bases unmatched to any gene: 1. The CDR3 has 16 residues. The CDR3 loop is CASSEGLAGTYNEQFF. The CDR3 coding sequence is TGTGCCAGCAGTGAAGGACTAGCGGGGACCTACAATGAGCAGTTCTTC.

This chain joins TRBV27 and TRBJ2-1; the D gene is possibly TRBD2 (6 bases). There are 16 residues in the CDR3. V lost 2 bases and J 2 bases, leaving 13 bases between the germline ends. Germline CDR1 and CDR2: MNHEY and SMNVEV (reference sequence). CDR3 protein: CASSLAGTLTYNEQFF. Here the CDR3 DNA reads TGTGCCAGCAGTTTAGCGGGGACGCTTACCTACAATGAGCAGTTCTTC.

This rearrangement joins TRBV9 to TRBJ1-2; TRBD1 matches at 12 bases. Unmatched junction bases numbered 13, after V lost 3 bases and J lost 4 bases. Looked up from germline, CDR1 is SGDLS and CDR2 is YYNGEE. The CDR3 loop spans 18 amino acids. The CDR3 DNA is TGTGCCAGCAGCGAAGCTAGGGACAGGGGGCCGCCTATCTATGGCTACACCTTC. Its protein is CASSEARDRGPPIYGYTF.

The gene calls are TRBV2 and TRBJ2-2; D possibly corresponds to TRBD1 (6 bases). Per germline, CDR1 SNHLY and CDR2 FYNNEI. The CDR3 spans 14 residues. V lost 7 bases, J lost 6 bases, and 15 bases lay in between. This CDR3 reads CASTEWQGPGELFF. The CDR3 DNA sequence: TGTGCCAGCACCGAATGGCAGGGGCCCGGGGAGCTGTTTTTT. Filled out from reference TRBV2 and TRBJ2-2, the complete variable domain reads EPEVTQTPSHQVTQMGQEVILRCVPISNHLYFYWYRQILGQKVEFLVSFYNNEISEKSEIFDDQFSVERPDGSNFTLKIRSTKLEDSAMYFCASTEWQGPGELFFGEGSRLTVL.

The rearrangement links TRBV30 to TRBJ2-3; maybe TRBD2 (6 bases). The CDR3 totals 14 residues. V was shortened by 4 bases and J by 4 bases, with 15 bases between the two germline ends. The V gene's germline CDR1 is GTSNPN and CDR2 SVGIG (reference sequence). CDR3 loop: CAWNPGLRADTQYF. DNA for the CDR3: TGTGCCTGGAACCCGGGACTCCGTGCAGATACGCAGTATTTT.

Regarding this clone: A read error may account for a junction end that differs from germline. The chain's CDR3 is CASSIGSETPLF. The CDR3 coding sequence is TGTGCCAGTAGTATCGGGTCCGAGACGCCTCTCTTC. This sequence joins TRBV19 and TRBJ1-2; D is ambiguous. The CDR3 extends over 12 amino acids. CDR1 is LNHDA and CDR2 is SQIVND in the germline V gene (reference sequence).

This clone occurred a few times. V is TRBV6-5 and J is TRBJ2-2; D gene uncertain. Germline V gene sequence: CDR1 MNHEY, CDR2 SVGAGI. This CDR3 is 12 amino acids long. V was trimmed by 8 bases and J by 3 bases, leaving 7 bases between them. The CDR3 DNA reads as TGTGCCAGCGGCTTGTACACCGGGGAGCTGTTTTTT. Residues: CASGLYTGELFF.

The chain carries TRBV4-1 and TRBJ1-2; D gene unclear. Germline CDR1 is MGHRA and CDR2 is YSYEKL. V shed 2 bases and J shed 1 base, with 11 bases lying between them. The CDR3 runs to 15 residues. Here the CDR3 DNA reads TGCGCCAGCAGCCAATCGCGCGGAATTAACTATGGCTACACCTTC. This codes for CASSQSRGINYGYTF.

In the case of this clone: Germline is not matched at one junction end, which may reflect a read error. The J gene is TRBJ2-7, the V gene TRBV7-9, with 7 bases identical to TRBD2. Looked up from germline, CDR1 is SEHNR and CDR2 is FQNEAQ (reference sequence). CDR3 length: 17 residues. This CDR3 reads CSSSSGGSSLASYEQYF. CDR3 bases: TGTTCCAGCAGCTCGGGGGGTTCTAGCCTAGCCTCCTACGAGCAGTACTTC.

This clone was detected once. The chain recombines TRBV2 with TRBJ2-7; maybe TRBD1 (5 bases). Trimming stripped 6 bases from V and 4 bases from J, with 22 bases between. There are 16 residues in the CDR3. From germline, CDR1 is SNHLY and CDR2 FYNNEI. CDR3 loop: CASSAITVLGAYEQYF. CDR3 DNA sequence: TGTGCCAGCAGCGCCATTACAGTCTTAGGGGCTTACGAGCAGTACTTC. Based on the CDR3 plus reference TRBV2 and TRBJ2-7, the full variable domain is EPEVTQTPSHQVTQMGQEVILRCVPISNHLYFYWYRQILGQKVEFLVSFYNNEISEKSEIFDDQFSVERPDGSNFTLKIRSTKLEDSAMYFCASSAITVLGAYEQYFGPGTRLTVT.

V usage is TRBV7-2 and J usage is TRBJ1-5; D is perhaps TRBD1 (6 bases). This CDR3 contains 16 residues. Germline V lookup: CDR1 SGHTA, CDR2 FQGNSA. The V and J ends lost 3 bases and 2 bases respectively, with 14 bases between them. The CDR3 is CASSFGSGVGNQPQHF. CDR3 nucleotide sequence: TGTGCCAGCAGCTTCGGGTCAGGGGTGGGCAATCAGCCCCAGCATTTT.

The V and J genes are TRBV7-2 and TRBJ2-7; TRBD2 matches at 7 bases. Germline CDR1 and CDR2: SGHTA and FQGNSA. J gave up 2 bases and V 2 bases, and 0 bases lay outside the gene matches. CDR3 length: 13 residues. The CDR3 here is CASSLLAAYEQYF. DNA of the CDR3: TGTGCCAGCAGCTTACTAGCGGCCTACGAGCAGTACTTC.

The chain is built from TRBV5-1 and TRBJ1-1; 10 nucleotides match TRBD1. The CDR3 totals 15 residues. The V gene end was trimmed by 1 base and the J gene end by 5 bases; junction bases not matched to a gene: 5. CDR1 SGHRS and CDR2 YFSETQ come from the germline V gene. CDR3 sequence (DNA): TGCGCCAGCAGCTTGACTGGACAGGGGGGTACTGAAGCTTTCTTT. It codes for CASSLTGQGGTEAFF.

The J gene is TRBJ2-7, the V gene TRBV25-1; 7 bases line up with TRBD1. Germline lookup yields CDR1 MGHDK and CDR2 SYGVNS. CDR3 length: 15 amino acids. Germline trimming cut 2 bases from V and 3 bases from J; bases unmatched to any gene: 7. DNA for the CDR3: TGTGCCAGCAGTGAACTAAGTACAGGGGACTACGAGCAGTACTTC. Amino acids: CASSELSTGDYEQYF.

V gene TRBV27 combines with J gene TRBJ1-4; 8 bases are a match to TRBD1. CDR1 is MNHEY and CDR2 is SMNVEV in the germline V gene (reference sequence). This CDR3 has 20 residues. Losses at the gene ends were 0 bases for V and 7 bases for J; bases not matched to a gene: 19. DNA of the CDR3: TGTGCCAGCAGTTTATCGGGACCCTTCAGGGGGCGAATGGCAGGTGAAAAACTGTTTTTT. It yields the protein CASSLSGPFRGRMAGEKLFF.

The rearrangement joins TRBV19 to TRBJ2-1; 8 nucleotides agree with TRBD2. After removal of 3 bases from V and 7 bases from J, the junction contained 2 bases not matched to a gene. The germline V gene has CDR1 LNHDA and CDR2 SQIVND (reference sequence). CDR3 length: 13 residues. Here the CDR3 DNA reads TGTGCCAGTAGTATCGCTAGCGGGAATGAGCAGTTCTTC. Amino acid sequence: CASSIASGNEQFF.

The chain has TRBV6-5 and TRBJ1-1; the D is unclear. The CDR3 loop spans 13 amino acids. Trimming cost V 3 bases and J 0 bases, with 5 bases left between them. Germline CDR1 is MNHEY and CDR2 is SVGAGI. CDR3 region: CASSYRVNTEAFF. As DNA, the CDR3 is TGTGCCAGCAGTTATCGGGTGAACACTGAAGCTTTCTTT.

This chain links TRBV2 with TRBJ1-2, with D tentatively TRBD1 (6 bases). V was shortened by 6 bases and J by 4 bases, with 15 bases between the two germline ends. This CDR3 has 14 amino acids. The germline V gene has CDR1 SNHLY and CDR2 FYNNEI. CDR3 DNA sequence: TGTGCCAGCAGCCGAATGGGGGCGTCCTATGGCTACACCTTC. It encodes CASSRMGASYGYTF.

V gene TRBV6-5 combines with J gene TRBJ2-1; the match to TRBD2 covers 9 bases. There are 15 residues in the CDR3. The germline V gene encodes CDR1 MNHEY and CDR2 SVGAGI. Trimming at V came to 0 bases and at J to 3 bases, leaving 0 bases not matched to a gene. This CDR3 reads CASSYSAGGYNEQFF. CDR3 nucleotides: TGTGCCAGCAGTTACTCAGCGGGAGGCTACAATGAGCAGTTCTTC.

V usage is TRBV14 and J usage is TRBJ1-1; no clear D gene. V was clipped by 5 bases and J by 0 bases, with 16 bases between them. CDR1 and CDR2 from the germline V gene are SGHDN and FVKESK. The CDR3 has 16 amino acids. The DNA of the CDR3 is TGTGCCAGCAGCGGGTCTACGACGGGTTTGAACACTGAAGCTTTCTTT. Translation gives CASSGSTTGLNTEAFF.

The J gene is TRBJ1-4, the V gene TRBV6-5; D is perhaps TRBD1 (5 bases). CDR3 length: 16 amino acids. CDR1 is MNHEY, CDR2 SVGAGI, per germline. V was pared by 2 bases and J by 11 bases, with 21 bases between. The CDR3 nucleotides read TGTGCCAGCAGTTACCAACCTGGGACCGTGGGGAGGAAACTGTTTTTT. Protein: CASSYQPGTVGRKLFF.